This T cell receptor (beta chain) stems from a study of CD8+ T cells in alopecia areata. Using CD4, CD8alpha, NKG2D, NKG2ACE and other markers, pooled cutaneous lymph node cells were sorted. This clone was detected a few times. Its antigen is currently unknown. Mouse gene names and germline throughout. The missing CDR3 end, 4 residues past where the read stops, is filled in from the germline J gene. This sample includes further DNA sequences coding for the same CDR3. CDR1 FNHDT and CDR2 SITEND come from the germline V gene (reference sequence). The V and J ends lost 2 bases and 4 bases, in that order; junction bases with no gene match: 2. The CDR3 loop spans 14 amino acids. Following extraction, RNA underwent reverse transcription to cDNA, which served as the sequencing template. The protocol was immunoSEQ multiplex PCR, while the TCRdb copy is restricted to in-frame clones and leaves out a portion. This sample comprises 250,000 or so clones, none seen once only.

Overall study results and limits: Sharing of TCR sequences between patients (possibly for HLA-related reasons) was less clear than in mice. Normal skin's resident alphabeta T cells are sequenced alongside lesional scalp T cells.

The receptor was derived from a C3H/HeJ mouse with alopecia areata. MHC haplotype: H2-k. V is TRBV19 and J is TRBJ1-1; 10 bases match TRBD1. Sequencing was carried out using CD4+ T cells sorted from a lymph node. Incomplete CDR3 DNA: TGTGCCAGCAGTATTAGGACAGGGGGCACA. Amino acids: CASSIRTGGT. The entire CDR3 protein reads CASSIRTGGTEVFF.